Listed below are T cell receptor beta chains from one sample, sequenced in a study of breast tumors, draining lymph nodes, adjacent tissues. TCRdb reprocessed the multiplex PCR reads via MiXCR and lists one record per CDR3 protein. The table records around 170,000 distinct CDR3 sequences, roughly 30% of them present only once. Sequenced input: axillary lymph node tissue. The source is a female donor with breast cancer. Some clones in this sample may be carry-over from other donors' samples. Both conserved end residues are trimmed from each CDR3. The order of the fields is J gene, V gene, CDR3 protein.

>TRBJ2-3|TRBV7-9
ASSERTPRPTDTQY
>TRBJ2-2|TRBV7-3
ASSTGTGGRGNTRELF
>TRBJ2-3|TRBV15
ATSREGSGGLTDTQY
>TRBJ1-4|TRBV4-3
ASSQGFCGGEKLF
>TRBJ1-2|TRBV25-1
ASSDLGEYGYT
>TRBJ2-3|TRBV6-1
ASSQEDDRDTQY
>TRBJ2-2|TRBV4-2
ASSQGGGNTGELF
>TRBJ2-2|TRBV10-1
ASSDTRGTGELF
>TRBJ1-2|TRBV10-2
ASSEDTINYGYT
>TRBJ2-5|TRBV5-4
ASSTVEEGETQY
>TRBJ1-5|TRBV12-3/TRBV12-4
ASSFNGGKNQPQH
>TRBJ1-4|TRBV4-2
ASSQSPRARATNEKLF
>TRBJ2-3|TRBV12-3/TRBV12-4
ASSNLAGELGTQY
>TRBJ2-5|TRBV12-3/TRBV12-4
ASSRGLAGEETQY
>TRBJ1-2|TRBV5-8
ASSETGTGYGGYGYT
>TRBJ1-1|TRBV7-2
ASSPGTQNTEAF
>TRBJ1-5|TRBV6-1
ASSEVGRGPGQPQH
>TRBJ2-1|TRBV19
ASAGLAVYNEQF
>TRBJ2-5|TRBV7-3
ASSPRPEGTQY
>TRBJ1-2|TRBV19
ASSIWGPNYGYT
>TRBJ2-5|TRBV24-1
ATSDRRTGGMETQY
>TRBJ2-7|TRBV29-1
SVVLRTSGRASYEQY
>TRBJ2-3|TRBV7-2
ASSFPSGPRGRDTQY
>TRBJ1-1|TRBV29-1
SVEGAGSNTEAF
>TRBJ2-1|TRBV5-1
ASSLNQGSYNEQF
>TRBJ2-1|TRBV19
ASYSLTSGYNEQF
>TRBJ2-5|TRBV24-1
AASDRGGDRGYGETQY
>TRBJ2-7|TRBV4-2
ASSQGGNSYEQY
>TRBJ1-4|TRBV15
ATRGRRAKNEKLF
>TRBJ1-5|TRBV30
AWSADREQPQH
>TRBJ2-3|TRBV6-2/TRBV6-3
ASSYAILAGGPDTQY
>TRBJ2-3|TRBV4-1
ASSQGRWASGGITDTQY
>TRBJ2-5|TRBV7-9
ASSLGGGGETQY
>TRBJ2-7|TRBV6-2/TRBV6-3
AGVDRGPYEQY
>TRBJ1-5|TRBV5-5
ASSIDYSQLYSNQPQH
>TRBJ1-6|TRBV27
ASRITSAGVGPLH
>TRBJ2-3|TRBV7-2
ASSLGAGTGGTDPQY
>TRBJ2-3|TRBV12-3/TRBV12-4
ASSLGGPRDTQY
>TRBJ1-6|TRBV19
ASSIKGQGPPLH
>TRBJ2-7|TRBV6-5
ASSYSIGGYGDKQY
>TRBJ1-5|TRBV29-1
SVGFGDSNQLQH
>TRBJ2-3|TRBV11-2
ASSLVTTSTDTQY